The 9 T cell receptor beta chains listed next were all sequenced from one sample in a study of cytomegalovirus exposure and HLA in healthy donors. PCR employed 60 Vbeta and 13 Jbeta primers. Method: immunoSEQ multiplex PCR; TCRdb's copy keeps in-frame clones and lacks some. This sample carries 150,000 or so clones, with over 1% going to the ten biggest clones. The sample consisted of PBMCs. These TCRs come from a woman aged 55-75 years in good health and CMV-seronegative.

This chain connects TRBV7-6 to TRBJ2-1; 14 positions match TRBD2. V lost 5 bases to trimming and J lost 0 bases; unmatched junction nucleotides: 6. This CDR3 spans 18 amino acids. From germline, CDR1 is SGHVS and CDR2 FNYEAQ. The CDR3 DNA follows: TGTGCCAGCAGCGGCGGACTAGCGGGAGGTTCCTCCTACAATGAGCAGTTCTTC. This codes for CASSGGLAGGSSYNEQFF.

This chain joins TRBV5-4 and TRBJ2-7, with TRBD1 matching over 7 bases. Germline CDR1 reads SGHNT; CDR2 reads YYREEE (reference sequence). The CDR3 totals 16 residues. V lost 4 bases and J lost 5; bases outside the gene matches: 15. This CDR3 is CASSHFSSGQRNEQYF. CDR3 coding DNA: TGTGCCAGCAGCCATTTTTCCTCGGGACAGCGAAACGAGCAGTACTTC.

The chain uses TRBV27 and TRBJ2-7, with 9 bases identical to TRBD1. The CDR3 totals 14 residues. J gave up 2 bases and V 5 bases, and 4 bases lay outside the gene matches. Per germline, CDR1 MNHEY and CDR2 SMNVEV (reference sequence). CDR3 sequence (DNA): TGTGCCAGCAGTCCCCGGACAGGGGCCTACGAGCAGTACTTC. It yields the protein CASSPRTGAYEQYF.

V gene TRBV28 combines with J gene TRBJ1-3; D is ambiguous. The CDR3 spans 16 residues. The germline CDR1 and CDR2 sequences are MDHEN and SYDVKM. V lost 1 base and J 6 bases, leaving 16 bases between the germline ends. Here the CDR3 DNA reads TGTGCCAGCAGTTTATCGGTGTATCGGGAGGCAAACACCATATATTTT. Residues: CASSLSVYREANTIYF. The whole variable domain, filled in from reference TRBV28 and TRBJ1-3, reads DVKVTQSSRYLVKRTGEKVFLECVQDMDHENMFWYRQDPGLGLRLIYFSYDVKMKEKGDIPEGYSVSREKKERFSLILESASTNQTSMYLCASSLSVYREANTIYFGEGSWLTVV.

The chain employs TRBV10-2 and TRBJ1-5, with D possibly TRBD1 on 6 matching bases. Trimming left V 0 bases short and J 0 bases short, with 12 bases between. Germline values: CDR1 WSHSY, CDR2 SAAADI. This CDR3 contains 17 residues. CDR3 DNA sequence: TGCGCCAGCAGTGAGTCTATCGACAGGTATAGCAATCAGCCCCAGCATTTT. This encodes CASSESIDRYSNQPQHF.

V and J are TRBV30 and TRBJ2-7, with D maybe TRBD1 (6 bases). The V gene's germline CDR1 is GTSNPN and CDR2 SVGIG (reference sequence). This CDR3 has 15 amino acids. V lost 1 base to trimming and J lost 5 bases, with 18 bases between them. In DNA, the CDR3 is TGTGCCTGGAGTGCTACACAGGGTATCCTCCACGAGCAGTACTTC. Protein: CAWSATQGILHEQYF.

V and J are TRBV15 and TRBJ1-2, with D possibly being TRBD1 (5 bases). The V end lost 5 bases, the J end lost 6 bases, and 19 bases lay between the germline ends. The CDR3 extends over 15 amino acids. Germline CDR1 LNHNV, CDR2 YYDKDF (reference sequence). In DNA, the CDR3 is TGTGCCACCAGCCGGGTGGACATCCCGAGGAATGGCTACACCTTC. Translation: CATSRVDIPRNGYTF.

The J gene is TRBJ2-1, the V gene TRBV7-9, with a possible D match to TRBD2 (9 bases). The V gene's germline CDR1 is SEHNR and CDR2 FQNEAQ (reference sequence). The CDR3 consists of 18 residues. V lost 4 bases, J lost 8 bases, and 27 bases lay in between. Written as DNA, the CDR3 is TGTGCCAGCAGCTCTTTCCAGGGGGCGGGAGGGCCTAGGGATGAGCAGTTCTTC. Residues: CASSSFQGAGGPRDEQFF.

The gene calls are TRBV2 and TRBJ2-1; 9 bases match TRBD1. This CDR3 has 15 residues. V dropped 4 bases and J dropped 1; count of bases not matched to a gene: 2. Germline CDR1 is SNHLY and CDR2 is FYNNEI. CDR3 nucleotide sequence: TGTGCCAGCAGTGTAGACAGGGGGTCCTACAATGAGCAGTTCTTC. It codes for CASSVDRGSYNEQFF.